Shown below are 18 T cell receptor beta chains from a single sample sequenced in a study of cytomegalovirus exposure and HLA in healthy donors. The primer mix had 60 Vbeta and 13 Jbeta primers. Generated by immunoSEQ multiplex PCR, the TCRdb table keeps only in-frame clones and is missing some. The table has about 180,000 clones, about 82% seen once. Input material: PBMCs. These receptors were taken from a man aged 18 to 30 in good health and CMV-seronegative.

This clone has only a few counts. This rearrangement joins TRBV2 to TRBJ1-2, with D unresolved. Germline V gene data show CDR1 as SNHLY and CDR2 as FYNNEI. V was trimmed by 4 bases and J by 6 bases, leaving 9 bases between them. This CDR3 spans 12 amino acids. This CDR3 is CASSVSQDGYTF. The CDR3 DNA reads as TGTGCCAGCAGTGTCTCCCAGGATGGCTACACCTTC.

The genes are TRBV27 and TRBJ1-5, with D uncertain. Germline CDR1 and CDR2: MNHEY and SMNVEV (reference sequence). Trimming shortened V by 0 bases and J by 1 base, and 7 bases separated the two germline ends. The CDR3 sequence is 15 residues long. The CDR3 bases are TGTGCCAGCAGTTTATCAAATGGCAGCAATCAGCCCCAGCATTTT. Encoded protein: CASSLSNGSNQPQHF.

The V gene is TRBV11-2, the J gene TRBJ2-7, with no clear D. The CDR3 spans 15 residues. Germline CDR1 and CDR2: SGHAT and FQNNGV. V was trimmed by 1 base and J by 1 base, leaving 11 bases between them. CDR3: CASSLGGLQSYEQYF. CDR3 sequence (DNA): TGTGCCAGCAGCTTAGGTGGCTTACAATCCTACGAGCAGTACTTC.

CDR3 bases: TGCGCCAATTACCCGGGGATAGCCAAAAACATTCAGTACTTC. Its protein is CANYPGIAKNIQYF. The chain links TRBV10-1 to TRBJ2-4; TRBD2 might be the D (5 bases). CDR3 length: 14 residues. From germline, CDR1 is WNHNN and CDR2 SYGVQD (reference sequence). The V end lost 10 bases, the J end lost 0 bases, and 13 bases lay between the germline ends.

This clone was observed a few times. The chain carries TRBV6-5 and TRBJ2-3; 9 nucleotides line up with TRBD2. This CDR3 has 15 residues. Germline CDR1 and CDR2: MNHEY and SVGAGI. The junction had 6 bases not matched to a gene; V was cut back by 1 base and J by 7 bases. In DNA, the CDR3 is TGTGCCAGCAGTTACTGGAGAGCGGGGGGATATACGCAGTATTTT. This encodes CASSYWRAGGYTQYF.

This clone was observed a handful of times. The V call is TRBV5-6, the J call TRBJ1-6; 7 nucleotides match TRBD1. The CDR3 length is 16 residues. Trimming took 4 bases from V and 9 from J; bases not matched to a gene: 13. CDR1 and CDR2 from the germline V gene are SGHDT and YYEEEE. CDR3 region: CASSRTQTGQGSPLHF. The CDR3 DNA follows: TGTGCCAGCAGCCGGACCCAGACAGGGCAAGGTTCACCCCTCCACTTT.

V and J are TRBV11-2 and TRBJ1-5; 8 bases line up with TRBD1. With 4 bases clipped from V and 6 bases from J, the junction kept 5 bases outside the gene matches. Germline V gene lookup returns CDR1 SGHAT and CDR2 FQNNGV. The CDR3 covers 14 residues. The CDR3 DNA reads TGTGCCAGCAGCTCGGCAGGGGGCGGTCAGCCCCAGCATTTT. Protein: CASSSAGGGQPQHF.

The chain has TRBV7-9 and TRBJ1-1, with TRBD1 matching over 9 bases. V was pared by 5 bases and J by 3 bases, with 13 bases of the junction left unmatched. Germline V gives CDR1 SEHNR, CDR2 FQNEAQ (reference sequence). The CDR3 length is 17 residues. The CDR3 protein is CASSPPTGTGRDTEAFF. DNA of the CDR3: TGTGCCAGCAGCCCACCTACCGGGACAGGGCGGGACACTGAAGCTTTCTTT.

The chain recombines TRBV7-2 with TRBJ1-3; 7 bases map to TRBD1. The CDR3 runs 14 residues. V lost 0 bases and J lost 5; bases outside the gene matches: 1. CDR1 is SGHTA, CDR2 FQGNSA, per germline. CDR3 nucleotide sequence: TGTGCCAGCAGCTTAGCAGGGGGCAGAAACACCATATATTTT. It is translated as CASSLAGGRNTIYF.

Of note for this clone: One junction end does not reproduce the germline sequence, and a read error may be involved. The chain joins TRBV5-1 to TRBJ2-2; a weak D match, TRBD1 (6 bases). In germline, CDR1 is SGHRS, CDR2 YFSETQ. This CDR3 spans 15 amino acids. The CDR3 sequence: CASSPRTANTRELFF. The DNA of the CDR3 is TGCGCCAGCAGCCCACGGACAGCGAACACCAGGGAGCTGTTTTTT.

J is TRBJ2-5 and V is TRBV2; 7 bases are shared with TRBD2. V lost 2 bases and J lost 5; bases outside the gene matches: 8. The CDR3 loop spans 15 amino acids. Per germline, CDR1 SNHLY and CDR2 FYNNEI. CDR3 amino acids: CASSEFWGGGETQYF. The CDR3 DNA follows: TGTGCCAGCAGTGAATTTTGGGGGGGAGGGGAGACCCAGTACTTC.

The chain joins TRBV2 to TRBJ1-3; D is unresolved. Germline lookup yields CDR1 SNHLY and CDR2 FYNNEI. Trimming took off 5 bases at V and 4 bases at J, with 15 bases between the two ends. The length of the CDR3 is 15 residues. CDR3 nucleotides: TGTGCCAGCAGTAAATCGTCGGGGTCGGGAAACACCATATATTTT. Translating it yields CASSKSSGSGNTIYF.

In its sample, this clone was seen once. The chain joins TRBV18 to TRBJ1-3; TRBD1 aligns across 7 bases. CDR1 KGHSH and CDR2 LQKENI come from the germline V gene. This CDR3 contains 17 residues. Unmatched junction bases numbered 11, after V lost 6 bases and J lost 0 bases. Here the CDR3 DNA reads TGTGCCAGCTCCCCCCAGGGGGTATCCGCCTCTGGAAACACCATATATTTT. It encodes CASSPQGVSASGNTIYF.

The J gene is TRBJ2-1, the V gene TRBV5-4; 10 bases match TRBD2. Germline CDR1 and CDR2: SGHNT and YYREEE (reference sequence). The CDR3 has 15 amino acids. The V segment lost 4 bases and the J segment 7 bases; nucleotides outside the gene matches: 8. The CDR3 region is CASSPGVAGGNEQFF. CDR3 bases: TGTGCCAGCAGCCCCGGGGTAGCGGGAGGTAATGAGCAGTTCTTC. Based on the CDR3 plus reference TRBV5-4 and TRBJ2-1, the full variable domain is ETGVTQSPTHLIKTRGQQVTLRCSSQSGHNTVSWYQQALGQGPQFIFQYYREEENGRGNFPPRFSGLQFPNYSSELNVNALELDDSALYLCASSPGVAGGNEQFFGPGTRLTVL.

The chain combines TRBV28 with TRBJ1-5; D may be TRBD1 (6 bases). Per the germline V gene, CDR1 is MDHEN and CDR2 is SYDVKM. Trimming cost V 8 bases and J 4 bases, with 21 bases left between them. The length of the CDR3 is 16 residues. CDR3 residues: CASGTHGRGWNQPQHF. The CDR3 DNA follows: TGTGCCAGCGGCACCCATGGCAGGGGTTGGAATCAGCCCCAGCATTTT.

This clone has a single count. The chain links TRBV10-3 to TRBJ2-1; TRBD2 matches 8 bases. Per germline, CDR1 ENHRY and CDR2 SYGVKD. This CDR3 region has 14 residues. Trimming took 5 bases from V and 5 from J; bases not matched to a gene: 5. CDR3 region: CAISSTSEDNEQFF. DNA of the CDR3: TGTGCCATCAGTTCGACTAGCGAGGACAATGAGCAGTTCTTC.

This chain connects TRBV30 to TRBJ1-5, with D maybe TRBD1 (6 bases). This CDR3 comprises 15 residues. V lost 1 base and J 7 bases, leaving 17 bases between the germline ends. Per germline, CDR1 GTSNPN and CDR2 SVGIG (reference sequence). The CDR3 DNA is TGTGCCTGGAGTGATATGAACAGGGCCGGACAGCCCCAGCATTTT. Residues: CAWSDMNRAGQPQHF.

This clone was seen only a few times. CDR3 DNA: TGTGCCGGTTCCCGACAGGGGGTATTCCAAGAGACCCAGTACTTC. Amino acid sequence: CAGSRQGVFQETQYF. The chain links TRBV6-1 to TRBJ2-5, with 9 bases aligning to TRBD1. V gave up 11 bases and J gave up 1 base; unmatched junction bases: 11. This CDR3 comprises 15 residues. Germline V gene data show CDR1 as MNHNS and CDR2 as SASEGT.